This TCR beta chain was captured by sequencing in a study of T cell changes during pregnancy in multiple sclerosis. Profiled with immunoSEQ multiplex PCR; TCRdb holds only in-frame clones, not every one. The sample contains 40,000 to 55,000 clones, around 90% of which appear only once. CDR3 length: 16 residues. Germline lookup yields CDR1 SGHTA and CDR2 FQGNSA. V was pared by 2 bases and J by 5 bases, with 18 bases between. The starting material was CD4+ T cells from peripheral blood mononuclear cells, obtained before pregnancy. This TCR came from a female donor with multiple sclerosis, enrolled in a pregnancy study. The rearrangement joins TRBV7-2 to TRBJ1-1, with a tentative D call TRBD1 (5 bases). CDR3 region: CASSLRRGWTRTEAFF. As DNA, the CDR3 is TGTGCCAGCAGCTTAAGGAGGGGCTGGACAAGAACTGAAGCTTTCTTT.